Each of the 20 T cell receptor beta chains below was sequenced from the same sample in a study of blood T cell repertoires in COVID-19. Sequencing was performed with immunoSEQ multiplex PCR; in TCRdb, only in-frame clones are kept and a portion is missing. Of more than 65,000 clones listed, about 83% are singletons. The sequenced material came from peripheral blood. These receptors were taken from a man aged 25 to 40 with COVID-19, enrolled during active disease.

The chain is built from TRBV6-2 or TRBV6-3 and TRBJ1-5; 9 bases map to TRBD1. The CDR3 totals 15 residues. The germline gives CDR1 MNHEY, CDR2 SVGEGT. V was pared by 4 bases and J by 4 bases, with 5 bases of the junction left unmatched. The CDR3: CASSSTGTGNQPQHF. The CDR3 nucleotides read TGTGCCAGCAGTTCAACCGGGACAGGGAATCAGCCCCAGCATTTT.

The sample holds one count of this clone. The gene calls are TRBV10-3 and TRBJ1-3, with D possibly being TRBD1 (6 bases). The length of the CDR3 is 14 residues. V lost 8 bases, J lost 3 bases, and 14 bases lay in between. Per the germline V gene, CDR1 is ENHRY and CDR2 is SYGVKD. CDR3 coding DNA: TGTGCCATCTCACAGGGAGTGAGTGGAAACACCATATATTTT. As protein: CAISQGVSGNTIYF.

This clone is classed as medium-sized. The V gene is TRBV3-1 (or the pseudogene TRBV3-2), the J gene TRBJ1-5; the D gene is possibly TRBD1 (5 bases). This CDR3 is 15 amino acids long. Germline values: CDR1 LGHDT, CDR2 YNNKEL (reference sequence). V lost 1 base, J lost 6 bases, and 13 bases lay in between. DNA for the CDR3: TGTGCCAGCAGCCAAGTGCCCGGGGGAGGTCAGCCCCAGCATTTT. Protein product: CASSQVPGGGQPQHF.

The chain is built from TRBV5-4 and TRBJ2-2; D may be TRBD1 (5 bases). V lost 6 bases and J 1 base, leaving 10 bases between the germline ends. CDR1 and CDR2 (germline): SGHNT, YYREEE (reference sequence). The CDR3 length is 14 residues. The CDR3 sequence: CASNPTGNTGELFF. DNA for the CDR3: TGTGCCAGCAACCCCACAGGGAACACCGGGGAGCTGTTTTTT.

The chain combines TRBV11-1 with TRBJ1-1; D may be TRBD1 (6 bases). Trimming pared 4 bases from V and 4 bases from J, leaving 16 bases between. Germline values: CDR1 SGHAT, CDR2 FQDESV (reference sequence). CDR3 length equals 15 residues. CDR3 in DNA: TGTGCCAGCAGCTCATTACAGGGCAAGGGCACTGAAGCTTTCTTT. Its translation is CASSSLQGKGTEAFF. Complete variable domain (other parts from reference TRBV11-1 and TRBJ1-1): EAEVAQSPRYKITEKSQAVAFWCDPISGHATLYWYRQILGQGPELLVQFQDESVVDDSQLPKDRFSAERLKGVDSTLKIQPAELGDSAMYLCASSSLQGKGTEAFFGQGTRLTVV.

The CDR3 protein is CASRRRHRGSYYNEQFF. In DNA, the CDR3 is TGTGCCAGCAGAAGACGTCATCGCGGGAGTTATTACAATGAGCAGTTCTTC. The chain carries TRBV28 and TRBJ2-1, with TRBD2 matching 7 bases. V shed 6 bases and J 4 bases; nucleotides not matched to a gene: 15. The length of the CDR3 is 17 residues. Germline V lookup: CDR1 MDHEN, CDR2 SYDVKM. Drawing the rest from reference TRBV28 and TRBJ2-1, the complete variable domain is DVKVTQSSRYLVKRTGEKVFLECVQDMDHENMFWYRQDPGLGLRLIYFSYDVKMKEKGDIPEGYSVSREKKERFSLILESASTNQTSMYLCASRRRHRGSYYNEQFFGPGTRLTVL.

The genes are TRBV4-3 and TRBJ2-7, with TRBD2 identical over 7 bases. The CDR3 spans 16 residues. V shed 3 bases, J shed 6 bases, and the junction held 14 bases outside the gene matches. Looked up from germline, CDR1 is LGHNA and CDR2 is YSLEER. Written as DNA, the CDR3 is TGCGCCAGCAGCCAGGCTAACGAAGCGGGGACTCTCGAGCAGTACTTC. Translating it yields CASSQANEAGTLEQYF.

V usage is TRBV5-1 and J usage is TRBJ1-1; 8 nucleotides line up with TRBD1. The germline CDR1 and CDR2 sequences are SGHRS and YFSETQ. CDR3 length: 15 amino acids. J gave up 2 bases and V 1 base, and 4 bases lay outside the gene matches. Here the CDR3 DNA reads TGCGCCAGCAGCTTGTCGGGACAGGTAAACACTGAAGCTTTCTTT. Its protein is CASSLSGQVNTEAFF.

The CDR3 loop is CASSQLTGAQYF. CDR3 bases: TGTGCCAGCAGTCAACTAACAGGGGCCCAGTACTTC. The V call is TRBV6-2 or TRBV6-3, the J call TRBJ2-5; 7 bases are shared with TRBD1. This CDR3 is built from 12 residues. Looked up from germline, CDR1 is MNHEY and CDR2 is SVGEGT. Trimming removed 5 bases from V and 9 bases from J; junction bases left unmatched: 6.

This chain joins TRBV5-5 and TRBJ2-7; the match to TRBD1 covers 8 bases. With 1 base clipped from V and 2 bases from J, the junction kept 5 bases outside the gene matches. The V gene's germline CDR1 is SGHKS and CDR2 YYEKEE (reference sequence). This CDR3 has 15 amino acids. The CDR3 loop reads CASSLLQGDTYEQYF. CDR3 DNA: TGTGCCAGCAGCTTGCTACAGGGGGACACCTACGAGCAGTACTTC.

The chain recombines TRBV19 with TRBJ2-7, with 8 bases fitting TRBD2. CDR1 LNHDA and CDR2 SQIVND come from the germline V gene (reference sequence). This CDR3 contains 16 residues. The trim removed 5 bases at V and 4 bases at J, leaving 13 bases unmatched. CDR3 DNA: TGTGCCAGTAGTTTCGGGGGGACTAGTGGATTTTACGAGCAGTACTTC. This encodes CASSFGGTSGFYEQYF.

This clone has more than one count but fewer than ten. The chain carries TRBV5-1 and TRBJ1-6; no clear D. This CDR3 spans 15 amino acids. Germline V gives CDR1 SGHRS, CDR2 YFSETQ. The V gene lost 7 bases and the J gene lost 10 bases, with 21 bases spanning the gap. DNA of the CDR3: TGCGCCAGCCGTCTTTCACCCGCGGTTCGATCACCCCTCCACTTT. Translation: CASRLSPAVRSPLHF.

This chain links TRBV7-2 with TRBJ2-3; 10 nucleotides line up with TRBD2. CDR1 and CDR2 from the germline V gene are SGHTA and FQGNSA. The length of the CDR3 is 14 residues. J was trimmed by 6 bases and V by 1 base; bases with no gene match: 1. CDR3 in amino acids: CASSLGAGGDTQYF. In DNA form, the CDR3 reads TGTGCCAGCAGCTTAGGAGCGGGAGGGGATACGCAGTATTTT. The whole variable domain, filled in from reference TRBV7-2 and TRBJ2-3, reads GAGVSQSPSNKVTEKGKDVELRCDPISGHTALYWYRQSLGQGLEFLIYFQGNSAPDKSGLPSDRFSAERTGGSVSTLTIQRTQQEDSAVYLCASSLGAGGDTQYFGPGTRLTVL.

The chain is built from TRBV2 and TRBJ1-2; no reliable D call. V gave up 6 bases and J gave up 6 bases, with 11 bases separating them. Germline V gene data show CDR1 as SNHLY and CDR2 as FYNNEI. The CDR3 loop spans 12 amino acids. In DNA form, the CDR3 reads TGTGCCAGCAGGCTGGCAGTGGATGGCTACACCTTC. It codes for CASRLAVDGYTF.

This rearrangement joins TRBV3-1 (or the pseudogene TRBV3-2) to TRBJ2-5, with D possibly matching TRBD1 (5 bases). This CDR3 region has 15 residues. The germline gives CDR1 LGHDT, CDR2 YNNKEL (reference sequence). V was trimmed by 3 bases and J by 5 bases, leaving 16 bases between them. The CDR3 DNA reads as TGTGCCAGCAGCCAGGCTGGGGCAGAGAGCGAGACCCAGTACTTC. Translated, it gives CASSQAGAESETQYF.

J is TRBJ1-1 and V is TRBV4-1; D unclear. CDR1 and CDR2 (germline): MGHRA, YSYEKL. V dropped 0 bases and J dropped 5 bases, with 10 bases sitting between them. The CDR3 runs to 14 residues. The CDR3 DNA is TGCGCCAGCAGCCAAGAGGTGGTCGGGACTGAAGCTTTCTTT. Residues: CASSQEVVGTEAFF.

The V gene is TRBV11-2, the J gene TRBJ2-4; 10 bases are shared with TRBD1. The CDR3 has 17 residues. The junction had 10 bases not matched to a gene; V was cut back by 5 bases and J by 3 bases. Germline V CDR1 and CDR2: SGHAT, FQNNGV. CDR3 protein: CASSPFDRGLGKNIQYF. CDR3 sequence (DNA): TGTGCCAGCAGCCCCTTTGACAGGGGGCTAGGCAAAAACATTCAGTACTTC. Looking up the rest from reference TRBV11-2 and TRBJ2-4 gives the full variable domain: EAGVAQSPRYKIIEKRQSVAFWCNPISGHATLYWYQQILGQGPKLLIQFQNNGVVDDSQLPKDRFSAERLKGVDSTLKIQPAKLEDSAVYLCASSPFDRGLGKNIQYFGAGTRLSVL.

The chain has TRBV10-3 and TRBJ2-1; tentative D call: TRBD2 (5 bases). The germline V and J ends were trimmed by 8 bases and 5 bases, with 13 bases remaining between them. This CDR3 comprises 13 residues. Germline loops: CDR1 ENHRY, CDR2 SYGVKD. CDR3 protein: CAIGTSRDNEQFF. In DNA, the CDR3 is TGTGCCATCGGAACTAGTAGGGACAATGAGCAGTTCTTC.

The chain combines TRBV7-3 with TRBJ2-4, with a possible D match to TRBD2 (6 bases). The germline V gene has CDR1 SGHTA and CDR2 FQGTGA. V lost 0 bases, J lost 7 bases, and 13 bases lay in between. The CDR3 totals 15 residues. CDR3 DNA sequence: TGTGCCAGCAGCTTAACGGGACCCAGCGGGAACATTCAGTACTTC. Encoded protein: CASSLTGPSGNIQYF.

The rearrangement uses TRBV6-4 and TRBJ2-5; D gene ambiguous. Germline V gives CDR1 MRHNA, CDR2 SNTAGT. Trimming took off 4 bases at V and 5 bases at J, with 11 bases between the two ends. The CDR3 totals 13 residues. CDR3 in DNA: TGTGCCAGCAGTGTAACTGCCTCCGAGACCCAGTACTTC. Translation: CASSVTASETQYF.